This T cell receptor beta chain was sequenced in a study of T cell repertoires in cytomegalovirus infection. Study details: HLA-B-restricted CMV epitopes that are well studied were used alongside recently identified HLA-C-restricted ones. Carrying CMV and the relevant HLA type showed in public TCR beta signatures.

At least ten counts were recorded for this clonotype. The antigen remains unidentified. Findings of the study overall: Carriers of CMV and the relevant HLA type were discriminated by public TCR beta frequency. HLA-C-restricted CMV clonotypes gave the most frequent clonotype in two of eight donors.

TCRdb re-called the reads through MiXCR, storing one row per CDR3 protein. The sample contains some 310,000 distinct CDR3 sequences, about 25% of which appear only once. This CDR3 is 15 amino acids long. The germline V gene has CDR1 SGHTA and CDR2 FQGNSA. V was pared by 5 bases and J by 4 bases, with 11 bases of the junction left unmatched. Sequenced material: cultured PBMCs, taken from culture after CMV antigen stimulation. The source is a human donor in good health (CMV status not recorded). Some clones in this sample may be carry-over from other donors' samples. This chain links TRBV7-2 with TRBJ2-7; TRBD2 matches at 7 bases. The CDR3: CASSPLSSGKYEQYF. DNA of the CDR3: TGTGCCAGCAGCCCCCTCTCTAGCGGTAAATACGAGCAGTACTTC. Complete variable domain (other parts from reference TRBV7-2 and TRBJ2-7): GAGVSQSPSNKVTEKGKDVELRCDPISGHTALYWYRQSLGQGLEFLIYFQGNSAPDKSGLPSDRFSAERTGGSVSTLTIQRTQQEDSAVYLCASSPLSSGKYEQYFGPGTRLTVT.